The T cell receptor beta chain described here comes from a study of blood T cell repertoires in COVID-19. Overall study: Samples came from the United States, Italy and Spain, spanning acute and convalescent COVID-19.

V dropped 4 bases and J dropped 0 bases, with 13 bases sitting between them. This CDR3 is 15 amino acids long. Per the germline V gene, CDR1 is SGHRS and CDR2 is YFSETQ. A Seattle source enrolled patients during active infection and followed them longitudinally. The data were produced by immunoSEQ multiplex PCR, yet TCRdb's version contains in-frame clones alone and is incomplete. The data show around 190,000 clones, more than 75% seen once. Material for sequencing was peripheral blood. The chain joins TRBV5-1 to TRBJ1-1, with D possibly matching TRBD1 (6 bases). The sequence came from a woman aged 40 to 49 with COVID-19, enrolled during active disease. CDR3 sequence: CASSQMTGLNTEAFF. The CDR3 coding sequence is TGCGCCAGCAGCCAAATGACAGGTCTGAACACTGAAGCTTTCTTT.